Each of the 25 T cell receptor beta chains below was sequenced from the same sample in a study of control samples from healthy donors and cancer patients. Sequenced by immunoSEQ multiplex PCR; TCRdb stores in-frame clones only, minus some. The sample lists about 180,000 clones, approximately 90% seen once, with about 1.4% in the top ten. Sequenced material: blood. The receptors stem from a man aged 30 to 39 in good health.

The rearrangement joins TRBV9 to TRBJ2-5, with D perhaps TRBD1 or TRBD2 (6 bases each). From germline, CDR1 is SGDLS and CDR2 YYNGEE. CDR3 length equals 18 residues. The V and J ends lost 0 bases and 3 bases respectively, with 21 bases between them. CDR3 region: CASSVGGGGTSIKETQYF. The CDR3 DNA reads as TGTGCCAGCAGCGTAGGAGGAGGGGGGACATCAATCAAAGAGACCCAGTACTTC.

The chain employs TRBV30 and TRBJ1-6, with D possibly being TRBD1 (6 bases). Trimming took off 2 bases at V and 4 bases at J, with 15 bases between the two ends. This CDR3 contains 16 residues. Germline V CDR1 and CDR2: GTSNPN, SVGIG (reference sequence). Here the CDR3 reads CAWSSFGGSYNSPLHF. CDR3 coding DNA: TGTGCCTGGAGTTCTTTTGGGGGCAGTTATAATTCACCCCTCCACTTT.

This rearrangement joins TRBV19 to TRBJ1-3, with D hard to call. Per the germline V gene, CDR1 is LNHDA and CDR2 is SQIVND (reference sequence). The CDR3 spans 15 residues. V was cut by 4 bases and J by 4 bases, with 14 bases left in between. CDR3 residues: CASSTLARSGNTIYF. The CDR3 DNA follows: TGTGCCAGTAGTACCCTAGCGAGGTCCGGAAACACCATATATTTT.

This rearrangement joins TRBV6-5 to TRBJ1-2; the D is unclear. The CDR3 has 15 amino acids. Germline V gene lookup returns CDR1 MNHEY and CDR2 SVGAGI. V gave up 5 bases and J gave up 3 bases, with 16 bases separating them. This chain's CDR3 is CASSTSGLPDYGYTF. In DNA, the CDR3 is TGTGCCAGCAGTACCTCCGGACTCCCGGACTATGGCTACACCTTC.

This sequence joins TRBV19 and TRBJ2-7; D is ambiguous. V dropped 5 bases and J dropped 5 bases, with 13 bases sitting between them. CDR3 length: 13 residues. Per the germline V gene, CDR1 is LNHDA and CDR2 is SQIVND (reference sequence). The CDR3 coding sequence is TGTGCCAGTAGTCCCCGACTCCGCAACGAGCAGTACTTC. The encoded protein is CASSPRLRNEQYF.

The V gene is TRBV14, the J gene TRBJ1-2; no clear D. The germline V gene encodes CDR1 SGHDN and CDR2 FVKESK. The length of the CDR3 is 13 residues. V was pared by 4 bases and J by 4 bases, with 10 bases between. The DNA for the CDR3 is TGTGCCAGCAGCCCGGACCCTTTCTATGGCTACACCTTC. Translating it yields CASSPDPFYGYTF.

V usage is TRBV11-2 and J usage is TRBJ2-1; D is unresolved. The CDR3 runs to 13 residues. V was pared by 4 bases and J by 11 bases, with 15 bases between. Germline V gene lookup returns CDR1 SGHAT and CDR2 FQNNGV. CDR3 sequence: CASSSPRHRQQFF. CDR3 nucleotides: TGTGCCAGCAGCTCCCCTCGCCACCGGCAGCAGTTCTTC.

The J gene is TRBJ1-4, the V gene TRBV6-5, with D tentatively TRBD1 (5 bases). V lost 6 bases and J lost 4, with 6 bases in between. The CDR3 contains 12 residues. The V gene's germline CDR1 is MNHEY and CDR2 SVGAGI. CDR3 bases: TGTGCCAGCAGGGACAATAATGAAAAACTGTTTTTT. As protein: CASRDNNEKLFF.

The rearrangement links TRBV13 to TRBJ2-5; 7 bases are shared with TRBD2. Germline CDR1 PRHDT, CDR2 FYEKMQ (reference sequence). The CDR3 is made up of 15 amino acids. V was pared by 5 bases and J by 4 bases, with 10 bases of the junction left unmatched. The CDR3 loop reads CASSETWGRAETQYF. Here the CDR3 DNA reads TGTGCCAGCAGCGAAACTTGGGGGAGGGCAGAGACCCAGTACTTC.

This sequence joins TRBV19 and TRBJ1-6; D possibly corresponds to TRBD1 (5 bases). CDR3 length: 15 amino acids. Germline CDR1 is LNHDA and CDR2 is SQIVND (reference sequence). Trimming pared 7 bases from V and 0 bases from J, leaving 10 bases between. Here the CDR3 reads CASNPGSSYNSPLHF. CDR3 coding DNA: TGTGCCAGTAATCCAGGGAGCTCCTATAATTCACCCCTCCACTTT.

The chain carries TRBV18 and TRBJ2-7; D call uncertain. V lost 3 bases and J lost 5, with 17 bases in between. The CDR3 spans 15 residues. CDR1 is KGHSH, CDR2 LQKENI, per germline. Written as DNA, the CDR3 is TGTGCCAGCTCACCCCGCGGCCTCCAGGTCGACGAGCAGTACTTC. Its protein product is CASSPRGLQVDEQYF.

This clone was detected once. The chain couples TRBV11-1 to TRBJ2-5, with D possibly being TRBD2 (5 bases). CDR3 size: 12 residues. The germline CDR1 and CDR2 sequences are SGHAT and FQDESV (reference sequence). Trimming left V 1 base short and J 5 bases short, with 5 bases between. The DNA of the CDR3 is TGTGCCAGCAGCTTAGAGCGGGAGACCCAGTACTTC. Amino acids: CASSLERETQYF.

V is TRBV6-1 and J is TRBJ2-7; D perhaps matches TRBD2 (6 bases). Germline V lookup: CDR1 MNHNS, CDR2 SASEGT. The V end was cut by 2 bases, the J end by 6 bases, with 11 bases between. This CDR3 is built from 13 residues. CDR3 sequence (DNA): TGTGCCAGCAGTGAACGGGGGAGCGCCGAGCAGTACTTC. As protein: CASSERGSAEQYF.

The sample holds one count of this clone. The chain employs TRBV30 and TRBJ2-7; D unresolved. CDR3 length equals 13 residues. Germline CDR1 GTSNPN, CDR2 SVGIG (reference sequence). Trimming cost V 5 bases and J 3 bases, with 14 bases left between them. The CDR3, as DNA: TGTGCCTGGGGCCTATCCAGGCACTACGAGCAGTACTTC. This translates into CAWGLSRHYEQYF.

The CDR3 sequence is CASSYAGAGYGYTF. As DNA, the CDR3 is TGTGCCAGCAGTTACGCGGGGGCGGGCTATGGCTACACCTTC. This chain links TRBV27 with TRBJ1-2; D is possibly TRBD1 (6 bases). This CDR3 contains 14 residues. Trimming cost V 4 bases and J 4 bases, with 13 bases left between them. Germline V gene data show CDR1 as MNHEY and CDR2 as SMNVEV (reference sequence).

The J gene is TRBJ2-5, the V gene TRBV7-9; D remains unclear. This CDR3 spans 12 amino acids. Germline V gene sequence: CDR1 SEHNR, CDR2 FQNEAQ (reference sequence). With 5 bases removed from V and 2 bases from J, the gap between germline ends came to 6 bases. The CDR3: CASSRRQETQYF. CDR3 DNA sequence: TGTGCCAGCAGCAGGCGGCAAGAGACCCAGTACTTC.

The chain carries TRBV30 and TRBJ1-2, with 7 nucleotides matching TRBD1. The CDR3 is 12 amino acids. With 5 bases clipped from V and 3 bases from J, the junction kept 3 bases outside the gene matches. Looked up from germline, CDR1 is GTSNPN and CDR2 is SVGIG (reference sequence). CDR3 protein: CAWGTGDYGYTF. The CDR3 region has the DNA TGTGCCTGGGGAACAGGGGACTATGGCTACACCTTC.

The CDR3 is CASSLRGPGDEKLFF. CDR3 bases: TGCGCCAGCAGCCTACGGGGCCCAGGGGATGAAAAACTGTTTTTT. The chain carries TRBV4-1 and TRBJ1-4, with D possibly TRBD1 on 6 matching bases. The ends were cut back, 4 bases at V and 6 bases at J, with 15 bases in the middle. The CDR3 has 15 residues. From germline, CDR1 is MGHRA and CDR2 YSYEKL.

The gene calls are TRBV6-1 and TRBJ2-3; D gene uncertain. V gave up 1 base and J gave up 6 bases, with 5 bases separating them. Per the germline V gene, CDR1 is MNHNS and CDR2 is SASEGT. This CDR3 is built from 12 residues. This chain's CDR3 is CASSEEGDTQYF. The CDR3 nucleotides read TGTGCCAGCAGTGAAGAAGGGGATACGCAGTATTTT.

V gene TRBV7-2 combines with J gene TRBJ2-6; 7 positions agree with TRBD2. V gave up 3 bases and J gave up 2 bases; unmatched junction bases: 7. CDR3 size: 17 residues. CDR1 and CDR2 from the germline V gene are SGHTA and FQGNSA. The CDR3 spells CASSFFLADTGANVLTF. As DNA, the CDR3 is TGTGCCAGCAGCTTTTTCCTAGCGGACACTGGGGCCAACGTCCTGACTTTC.

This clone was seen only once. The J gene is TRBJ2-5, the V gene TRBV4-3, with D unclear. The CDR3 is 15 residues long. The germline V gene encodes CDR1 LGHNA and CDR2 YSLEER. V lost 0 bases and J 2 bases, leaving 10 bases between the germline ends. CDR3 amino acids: CASSQDLLRQETQYF. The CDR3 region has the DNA TGCGCCAGCAGCCAAGATCTACTCAGACAAGAGACCCAGTACTTC.

CDR3 in amino acids: CASSLQSLSAEAFF. CDR3 sequence (DNA): TGTGCCAGCAGTTTACAGAGCCTAAGTGCAGAAGCTTTCTTT. This chain joins TRBV28 and TRBJ1-1; D uncertain. V lost 2 bases and J 8 bases, leaving 15 bases between the germline ends. The CDR3 loop spans 14 amino acids. Germline V lookup: CDR1 MDHEN, CDR2 SYDVKM.

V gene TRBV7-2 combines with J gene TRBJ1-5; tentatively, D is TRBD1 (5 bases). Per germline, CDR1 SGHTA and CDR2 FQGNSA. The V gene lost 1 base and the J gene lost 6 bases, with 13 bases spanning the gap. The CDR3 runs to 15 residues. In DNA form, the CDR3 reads TGTGCCAGCAGCTTAGAGGCAGGGAAGAGTCAGCCCCAGCATTTT. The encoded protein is CASSLEAGKSQPQHF. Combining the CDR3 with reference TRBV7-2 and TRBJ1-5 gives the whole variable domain GAGVSQSPSNKVTEKGKDVELRCDPISGHTALYWYRQSLGQGLEFLIYFQGNSAPDKSGLPSDRFSAERTGGSVSTLTIQRTQQEDSAVYLCASSLEAGKSQPQHFGDGTRLSIL.

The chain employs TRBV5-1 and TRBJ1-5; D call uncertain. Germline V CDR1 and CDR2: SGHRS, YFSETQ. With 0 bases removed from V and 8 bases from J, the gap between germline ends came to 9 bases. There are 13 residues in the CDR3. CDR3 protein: CASSLAVGEPQHF. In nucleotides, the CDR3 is TGCGCCAGCAGCTTGGCCGTCGGAGAGCCCCAGCATTTT.

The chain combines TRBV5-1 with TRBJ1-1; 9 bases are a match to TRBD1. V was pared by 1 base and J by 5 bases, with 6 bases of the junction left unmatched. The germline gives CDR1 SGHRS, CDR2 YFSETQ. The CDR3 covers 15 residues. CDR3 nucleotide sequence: TGCGCCAGCAGCTTGCAACAGGGGGCAGGGACTGAAGCTTTCTTT. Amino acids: CASSLQQGAGTEAFF.